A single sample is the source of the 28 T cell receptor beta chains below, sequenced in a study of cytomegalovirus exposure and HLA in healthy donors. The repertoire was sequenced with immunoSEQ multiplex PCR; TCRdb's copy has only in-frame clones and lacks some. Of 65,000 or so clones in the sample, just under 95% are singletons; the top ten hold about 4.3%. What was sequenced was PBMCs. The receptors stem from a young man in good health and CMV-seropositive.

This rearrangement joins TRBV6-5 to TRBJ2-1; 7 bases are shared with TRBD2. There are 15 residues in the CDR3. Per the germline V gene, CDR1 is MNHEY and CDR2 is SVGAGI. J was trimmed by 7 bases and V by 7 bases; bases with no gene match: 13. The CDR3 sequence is CASKGDGLDWNEQFF. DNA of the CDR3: TGTGCCAGCAAGGGTGACGGACTAGATTGGAATGAGCAGTTCTTC.

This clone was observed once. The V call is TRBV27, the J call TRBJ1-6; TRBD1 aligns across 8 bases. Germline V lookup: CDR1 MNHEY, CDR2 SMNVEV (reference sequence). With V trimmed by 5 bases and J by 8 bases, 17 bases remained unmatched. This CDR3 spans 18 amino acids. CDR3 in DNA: TGTGCCAGCAGTCGCCGAATCTCCGGACAGGGTTCGGATTCACCCCTCCACTTT. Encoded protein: CASSRRISGQGSDSPLHF.

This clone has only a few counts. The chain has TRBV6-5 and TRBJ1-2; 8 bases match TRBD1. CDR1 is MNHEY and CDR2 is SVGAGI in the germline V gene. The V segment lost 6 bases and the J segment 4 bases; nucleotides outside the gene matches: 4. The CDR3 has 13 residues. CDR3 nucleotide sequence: TGTGCCAGCAGGGACAGGGACATCTATGGCTACACCTTC. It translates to CASRDRDIYGYTF.

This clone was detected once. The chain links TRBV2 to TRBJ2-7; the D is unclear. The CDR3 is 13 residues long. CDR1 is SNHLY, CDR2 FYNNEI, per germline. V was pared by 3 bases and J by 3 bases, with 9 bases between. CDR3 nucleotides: TGTGCCAGCAGTGAGGAACAGAACTACGAGCAGTACTTC. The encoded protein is CASSEEQNYEQYF.

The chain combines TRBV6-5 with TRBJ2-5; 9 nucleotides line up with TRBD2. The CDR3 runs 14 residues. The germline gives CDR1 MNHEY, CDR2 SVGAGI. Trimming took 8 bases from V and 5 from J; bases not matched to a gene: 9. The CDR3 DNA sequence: TGTGCCAGCCAGGCGGGAGGGCCGTTGGAGACCCAGTACTTC. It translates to CASQAGGPLETQYF.

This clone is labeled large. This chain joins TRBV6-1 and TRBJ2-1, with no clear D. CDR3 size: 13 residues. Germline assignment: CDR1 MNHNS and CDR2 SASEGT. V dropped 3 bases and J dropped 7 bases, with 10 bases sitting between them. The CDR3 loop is CASSDWQANEQFF. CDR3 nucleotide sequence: TGTGCCAGCAGTGACTGGCAGGCGAATGAGCAGTTCTTC.

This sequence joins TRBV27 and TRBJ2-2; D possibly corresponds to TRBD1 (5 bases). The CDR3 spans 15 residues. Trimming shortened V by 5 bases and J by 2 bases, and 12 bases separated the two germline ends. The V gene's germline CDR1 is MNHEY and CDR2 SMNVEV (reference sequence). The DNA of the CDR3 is TGTGCCAGCAGTCTTTCCAGGGCTAACACCGGGGAGCTGTTTTTT. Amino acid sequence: CASSLSRANTGELFF.

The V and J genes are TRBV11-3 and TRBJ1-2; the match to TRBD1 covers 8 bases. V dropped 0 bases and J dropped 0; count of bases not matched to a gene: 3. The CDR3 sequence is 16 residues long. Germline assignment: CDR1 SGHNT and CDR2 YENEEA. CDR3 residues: CASSLDRQGTNYGYTF. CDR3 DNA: TGTGCCAGCAGCTTAGATCGACAGGGGACTAACTATGGCTACACCTTC.

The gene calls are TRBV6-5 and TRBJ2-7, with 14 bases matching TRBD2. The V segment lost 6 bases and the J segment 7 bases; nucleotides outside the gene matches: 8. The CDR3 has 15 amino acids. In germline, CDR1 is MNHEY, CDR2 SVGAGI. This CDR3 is CASSLGTSGRSEQYF. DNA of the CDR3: TGTGCCAGCAGCCTCGGGACTAGCGGGAGAAGTGAGCAGTACTTC.

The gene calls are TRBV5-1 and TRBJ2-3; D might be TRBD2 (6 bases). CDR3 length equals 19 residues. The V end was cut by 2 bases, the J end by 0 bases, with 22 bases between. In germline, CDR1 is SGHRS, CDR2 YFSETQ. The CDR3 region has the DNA TGCGCCAGCAGCTTTTTTAATCAGGTCGGAGGGCCTAGCACAGATACGCAGTATTTT. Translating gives CASSFFNQVGGPSTDTQYF. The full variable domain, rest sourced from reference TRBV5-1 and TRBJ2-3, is KAGVTQTPRYLIKTRGQQVTLSCSPISGHRSVSWYQQTPGQGLQFLFEYFSETQRNKGNFPGRFSGRQFSNSRSEMNVSTLELGDSALYLCASSFFNQVGGPSTDTQYFGPGTRLTVL.

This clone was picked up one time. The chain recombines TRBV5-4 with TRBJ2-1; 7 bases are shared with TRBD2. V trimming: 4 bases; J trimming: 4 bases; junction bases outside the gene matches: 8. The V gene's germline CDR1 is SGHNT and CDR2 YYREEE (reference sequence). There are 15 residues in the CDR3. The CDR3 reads CASSLLGGNYNEQFF. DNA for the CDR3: TGTGCCAGCAGCCTCCTCGGGGGGAATTACAATGAGCAGTTCTTC.

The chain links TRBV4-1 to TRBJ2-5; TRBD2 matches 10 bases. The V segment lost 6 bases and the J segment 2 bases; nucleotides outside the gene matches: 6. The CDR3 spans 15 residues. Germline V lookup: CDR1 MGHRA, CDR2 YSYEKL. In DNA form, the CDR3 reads TGCGCCAGCAGTCTACTAGCGGGGACTCAAGAGACCCAGTACTTC. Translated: CASSLLAGTQETQYF.

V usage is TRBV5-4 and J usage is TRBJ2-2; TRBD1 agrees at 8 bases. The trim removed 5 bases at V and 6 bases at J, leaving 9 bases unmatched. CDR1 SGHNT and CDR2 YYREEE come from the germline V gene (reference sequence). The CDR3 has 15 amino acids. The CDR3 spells CASSYQQGVPGELFF. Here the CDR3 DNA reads TGTGCCAGCAGTTATCAACAGGGGGTTCCCGGGGAGCTGTTTTTT.

The DNA of the CDR3 is TGCGCCAGCAGCTCCGGACAGGGCTACGAGCAGTACTTC. As protein: CASSSGQGYEQYF. The V call is TRBV5-1, the J call TRBJ2-7; 8 bases fit TRBD1. The CDR3 consists of 13 residues. Germline values: CDR1 SGHRS, CDR2 YFSETQ. The junction had 2 bases not matched to a gene; V was cut back by 3 bases and J by 3 bases.

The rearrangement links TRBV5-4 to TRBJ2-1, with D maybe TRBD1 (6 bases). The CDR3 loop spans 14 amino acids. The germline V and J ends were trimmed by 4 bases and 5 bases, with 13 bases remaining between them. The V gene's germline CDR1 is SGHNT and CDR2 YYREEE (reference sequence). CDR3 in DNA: TGTGCCAGCAGCCAACAAACAGGGAACAATGAGCAGTTCTTC. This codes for CASSQQTGNNEQFF.

The CDR3 region is CASSLKFGGYGYTF. The CDR3 DNA is TGTGCCAGCAGTTTAAAATTCGGGGGCTATGGCTACACCTTC. This chain uses TRBV27 with TRBJ1-2; possible D gene TRBD1, 5 bases. This CDR3 comprises 14 residues. V lost 2 bases to trimming and J lost 4 bases, with 11 bases between them. From germline, CDR1 is MNHEY and CDR2 SMNVEV (reference sequence).

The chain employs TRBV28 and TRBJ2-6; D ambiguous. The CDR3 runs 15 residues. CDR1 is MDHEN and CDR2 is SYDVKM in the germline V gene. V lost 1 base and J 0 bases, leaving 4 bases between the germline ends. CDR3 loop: CASSLLLSGANVLTF. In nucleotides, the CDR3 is TGTGCCAGCAGTTTATTACTCTCTGGGGCCAACGTCCTGACTTTC.

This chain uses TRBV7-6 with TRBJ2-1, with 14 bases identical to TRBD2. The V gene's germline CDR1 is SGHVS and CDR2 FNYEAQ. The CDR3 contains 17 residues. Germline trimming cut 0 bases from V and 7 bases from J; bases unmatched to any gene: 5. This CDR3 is CASSLASTSGRGNEQFF. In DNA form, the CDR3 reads TGTGCCAGCAGCTTAGCGTCGACTAGCGGGAGGGGGAATGAGCAGTTCTTC.

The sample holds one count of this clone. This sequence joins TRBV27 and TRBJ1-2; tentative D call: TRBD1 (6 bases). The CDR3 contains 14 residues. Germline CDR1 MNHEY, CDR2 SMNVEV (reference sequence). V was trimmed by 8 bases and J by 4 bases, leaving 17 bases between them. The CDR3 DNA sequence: TGTGCCAGCGCCCGACTCGGGGGGCCCTATGGCTACACCTTC. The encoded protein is CASARLGGPYGYTF.

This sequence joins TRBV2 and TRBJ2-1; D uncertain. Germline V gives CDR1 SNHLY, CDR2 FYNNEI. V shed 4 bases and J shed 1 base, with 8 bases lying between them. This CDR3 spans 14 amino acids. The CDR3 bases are TGTGCCAGCAGTGGCCTAACTTCCTACAATGAGCAGTTCTTC. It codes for CASSGLTSYNEQFF.

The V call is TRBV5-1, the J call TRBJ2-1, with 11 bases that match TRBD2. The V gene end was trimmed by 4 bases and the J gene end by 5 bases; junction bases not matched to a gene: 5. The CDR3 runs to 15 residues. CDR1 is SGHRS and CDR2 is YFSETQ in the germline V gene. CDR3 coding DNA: TGCGCCAGCAGCATAGGACTAGCGGGTGACAATGAGCAGTTCTTC. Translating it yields CASSIGLAGDNEQFF.

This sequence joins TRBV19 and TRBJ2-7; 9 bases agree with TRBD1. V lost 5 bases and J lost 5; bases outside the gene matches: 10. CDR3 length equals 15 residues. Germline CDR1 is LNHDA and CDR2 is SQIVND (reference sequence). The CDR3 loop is CASSAGQGIAHEQYF. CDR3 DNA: TGTGCCAGTAGTGCCGGACAGGGGATTGCGCACGAGCAGTACTTC. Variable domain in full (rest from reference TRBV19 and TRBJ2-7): DGGITQSPKYLFRKEGQNVTLSCEQNLNHDAMYWYRQDPGQGLRLIYYSQIVNDFQKGDIAEGYSVSREKKESFPLTVTSAQKNPTAFYLCASSAGQGIAHEQYFGPGTRLTVT.

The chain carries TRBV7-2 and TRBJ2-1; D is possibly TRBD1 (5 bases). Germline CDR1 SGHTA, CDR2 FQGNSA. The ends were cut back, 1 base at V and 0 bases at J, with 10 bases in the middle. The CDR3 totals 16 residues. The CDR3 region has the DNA TGTGCCAGCAGCTTAGGGGGCAGGAGCTCCTACAATGAGCAGTTCTTC. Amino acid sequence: CASSLGGRSSYNEQFF. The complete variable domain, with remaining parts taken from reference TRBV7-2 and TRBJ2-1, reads GAGVSQSPSNKVTEKGKDVELRCDPISGHTALYWYRQSLGQGLEFLIYFQGNSAPDKSGLPSDRFSAERTGGSVSTLTIQRTQQEDSAVYLCASSLGGRSSYNEQFFGPGTRLTVL.

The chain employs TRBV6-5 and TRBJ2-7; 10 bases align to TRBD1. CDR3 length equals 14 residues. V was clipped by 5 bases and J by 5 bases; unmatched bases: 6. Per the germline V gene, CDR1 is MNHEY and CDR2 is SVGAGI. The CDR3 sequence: CASSPGQGPHEQYF. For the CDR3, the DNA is TGTGCCAGCAGTCCGGGACAGGGGCCCCACGAGCAGTACTTC.

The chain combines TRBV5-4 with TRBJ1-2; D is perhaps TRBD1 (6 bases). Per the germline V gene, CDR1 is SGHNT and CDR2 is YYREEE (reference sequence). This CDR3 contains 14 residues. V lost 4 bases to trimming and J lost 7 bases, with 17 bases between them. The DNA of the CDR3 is TGTGCCAGCAGCACTGCGGGGGGGCGCAGTGGCTACACCTTC. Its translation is CASSTAGGRSGYTF.

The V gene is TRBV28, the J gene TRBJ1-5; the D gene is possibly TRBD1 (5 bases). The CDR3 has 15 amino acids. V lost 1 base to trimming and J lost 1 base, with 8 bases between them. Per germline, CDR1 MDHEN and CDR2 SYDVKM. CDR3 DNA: TGTGCCAGCAGTTTATATCGACAGAGCAATCAGCCCCAGCATTTT. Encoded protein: CASSLYRQSNQPQHF.

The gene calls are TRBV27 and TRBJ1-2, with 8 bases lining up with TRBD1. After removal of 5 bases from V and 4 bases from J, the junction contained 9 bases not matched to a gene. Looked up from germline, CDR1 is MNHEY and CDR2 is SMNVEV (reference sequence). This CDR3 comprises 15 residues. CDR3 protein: CASSIQGALGYGYTF. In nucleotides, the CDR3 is TGTGCCAGCAGTATTCAGGGGGCTCTAGGCTATGGCTACACCTTC.

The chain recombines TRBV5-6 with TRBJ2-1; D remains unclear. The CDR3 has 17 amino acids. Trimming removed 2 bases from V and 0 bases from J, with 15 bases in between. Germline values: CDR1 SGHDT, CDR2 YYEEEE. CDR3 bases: TGTGCCAGCAGCTTTAACTACCCCGAGAGCTCCTACAATGAGCAGTTCTTC. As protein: CASSFNYPESSYNEQFF. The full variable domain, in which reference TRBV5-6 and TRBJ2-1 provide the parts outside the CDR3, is DAGVTQSPTHLIKTRGQQVTLRCSPKSGHDTVSWYQQALGQGPQFIFQYYEEEERQRGNFPDRFSGHQFPNYSSELNVNALLLGDSALYLCASSFNYPESSYNEQFFGPGTRLTVL.